The 17 T cell receptor beta chains in this list originate from one sample, sequenced in a study of quantifying T cell responses using KT2 cells. Study overall: Reverse transcription used primers in the TCR alpha and beta constant regions.

The cDNA 3' end received a ligated oligonucleotide with a UMI. The first PCR ran about 4 cycles with an equimolar RC1.1 and RC1.2 beta primer mix. MiXCR was run by TCRdb on the UMI-ligation and nested PCR reads, yielding one entry per CDR3 protein. The data show fewer than 60,000 distinct CDR3 sequences, approximately 10% seen once. Sequences were obtained from PBMCs spiked with cells of the T cell clone KT2. The receptor set was obtained from a human donor.

There are many counts of this clonotype. The chain has TRBV12-3 or TRBV12-4 and TRBJ1-5; D is unresolved. CDR3 length equals 13 residues. Between the trimmed V and J ends, which lost 6 bases and 10 bases, there was a span of 16 bases. The CDR3 is CASRQGASSPQHF. The CDR3 bases are TGTGCCAGCAGGCAAGGCGCCTCGAGTCCCCAGCATTTT.

The V call is TRBV6-2 or TRBV6-3, the J call TRBJ1-2, with 7 nucleotides matching TRBD1. Germline CDR1 reads MNHEY; CDR2 reads SVGEGT. The CDR3 length is 13 residues. Unmatched junction bases numbered 3, after V lost 6 bases and J lost 2 bases. CDR3 in amino acids: CASSWGQNYGYTF. DNA for the CDR3: TGTGCCAGCAGCTGGGGACAGAACTATGGCTACACCTTC.

This clonotype was detected many times. The chain uses TRBV12-3 or TRBV12-4 and TRBJ2-2; D is uncertain. Trimming shortened V by 5 bases and J by 1 base, and 8 bases separated the two germline ends. This CDR3 spans 14 amino acids. Here the CDR3 DNA reads TGTGCCAGCAGTCCCACACTGAACACCGGGGAGCTGTTTTTT. Translated: CASSPTLNTGELFF.

This clonotype was counted at least ten times. The genes are TRBV5-1 and TRBJ2-3; possibly TRBD1 for D (6 bases). V lost 4 bases to trimming and J lost 4 bases, with 19 bases between them. CDR3 length: 16 amino acids. Germline V CDR1 and CDR2: SGHRS, YFSETQ. Written as DNA, the CDR3 is TGCGCCAGCAGCCTCCAGGACAGTGGCAGGTCAGATACGCAGTATTTT. It encodes CASSLQDSGRSDTQYF.

This clonotype has only a few counts. The CDR3 is CASSQIGQYTQYF. In DNA, the CDR3 is TGCGCCAGCAGCCAAATAGGACAGTATACGCAGTATTTT. The genes are TRBV4-1 and TRBJ2-3; D may be TRBD1 (6 bases). The germline gives CDR1 MGHRA, CDR2 YSYEKL. The CDR3 contains 13 residues. Trimming cost V 2 bases and J 7 bases, with 10 bases left between them.

The chain carries TRBV21-1 and TRBJ1-5; the D call in the table, TRBD1, was not verified against the DNA. TRBV21-1 is shown as a pseudogene. The length of the CDR3 is 16 residues. CDR3: CASPLGRTGANQPQHF. The CDR3, as DNA: TGTGCCAGCCCCCTGGGACGGACAGGCGCGAATCAGCCCCAGCATTTT.

The rearrangement links TRBV6-1 to TRBJ2-3; no definite D call. Germline V gene lookup returns CDR1 MNHNS and CDR2 SASEGT. Trimming left V 2 bases short and J 2 bases short, with 5 bases between. CDR3 length equals 13 residues. The DNA of the CDR3 is TGTGCCAGCAGTGAAAAGGACACAGATACGCAGTATTTT. This gives the protein CASSEKDTDTQYF.

Only a few counts were recorded for this clonotype. CDR3 loop: CASGSGTGTDYGYTF. Written as DNA, the CDR3 is TGTGCCAGCGGCTCGGGGACAGGGACGGACTATGGCTACACCTTC. The rearrangement links TRBV2 to TRBJ1-2; 9 bases align to TRBD1. This CDR3 region has 15 residues. The germline CDR1 and CDR2 sequences are SNHLY and FYNNEI. Trimming cost V 8 bases and J 3 bases; bases outside gene matches: 10.

A few counts support this clonotype. The chain joins TRBV20-1 to TRBJ2-5; tentative D call: TRBD2 (6 bases). Germline loops: CDR1 DFQATT, CDR2 SNEGSKA (reference sequence). The germline V and J ends were trimmed by 2 bases and 9 bases, with 13 bases remaining between them. The CDR3 has 12 residues. CDR3 protein: CSARWAGEAQYF. The CDR3, as DNA: TGCAGTGCTAGATGGGCCGGGGAGGCCCAGTACTTC.

V gene TRBV20-1 combines with J gene TRBJ2-3; no firm D call. CDR1 and CDR2 from the germline V gene are DFQATT and SNEGSKA (reference sequence). V dropped 0 bases and J dropped 2 bases, with 6 bases sitting between them. This CDR3 spans 13 amino acids. CDR3 nucleotide sequence: TGCAGTGCTAGAGACTTCCACACAGATACGCAGTATTTT. Its protein is CSARDFHTDTQYF.

This clonotype came up a few times. The chain is built from TRBV4-2 and TRBJ1-4; no clear D. CDR3 size: 18 residues. Germline lookup yields CDR1 LGHNA and CDR2 YNFKEQ. The V end was cut by 0 bases, the J end by 5 bases, with 19 bases between. CDR3 DNA sequence: TGTGCCAGCAGCCAAGATTCAGATTCGGTAGTTAGAAATGAAAAACTGTTTTTT. This translates into CASSQDSDSVVRNEKLFF.

A few counts support this clonotype. The chain employs TRBV7-2 and TRBJ1-5; no clear D. The V and J ends lost 2 bases and 3 bases respectively, with 8 bases between them. The CDR3 sequence is 14 residues long. Germline loops: CDR1 SGHTA, CDR2 FQGNSA. DNA of the CDR3: TGTGCCAGCAGCTTAACCCTGAACAATCAGCCCCAGCATTTT. It codes for CASSLTLNNQPQHF.

This clonotype was seen many times. CDR3 loop: CSARANRGLNTIYF. The CDR3 region has the DNA TGCAGTGCTAGAGCAAACAGGGGGCTTAACACCATATATTTT. V is TRBV20-1 and J is TRBJ1-3, with 9 bases identical to TRBD1. From germline, CDR1 is DFQATT and CDR2 SNEGSKA (reference sequence). This CDR3 is built from 14 residues. The V gene end was trimmed by 1 base and the J gene end by 7 bases; junction bases not matched to a gene: 5.

This chain uses TRBV6-1 with TRBJ2-1; 14 bases line up with TRBD2. The V segment lost 3 bases and the J segment 15 bases; nucleotides outside the gene matches: 13. The CDR3 length is 16 residues. Germline CDR1 reads MNHNS; CDR2 reads SASEGT. The DNA for the CDR3 is TGTGCCAGCAGTGATACCTCGACTAGCGGGGGGGCCAAACTGTTCTTC. Translation gives CASSDTSTSGGAKLFF.

This clonotype was counted between two and nine times. V usage is TRBV18 and J usage is TRBJ2-1; 7 nucleotides match TRBD1. With V trimmed by 5 bases and J by 4 bases, 8 bases remained unmatched. This CDR3 has 15 amino acids. Looked up from germline, CDR1 is KGHSH and CDR2 is LQKENI. The CDR3 bases are TGTGCCAGCTCAGAGGGGGCAAATCGGTACAATGAGCAGTTCTTC. It translates to CASSEGANRYNEQFF.

This chain links TRBV29-1 with TRBJ1-1, with D perhaps TRBD1 (5 bases). This CDR3 is built from 17 residues. CDR1 is SQVTM and CDR2 is ANQGSEA in the germline V gene. V was trimmed by 2 bases and J by 0 bases, leaving 19 bases between them. The CDR3 DNA is TGCAGCGTTGAATCTGGGGGAGCTTACCTCATGAACACTGAAGCTTTCTTT. Protein: CSVESGGAYLMNTEAFF.

The table lists this clonotype with many counts. The chain is built from TRBV27 and TRBJ2-7, with TRBD2 matching 7 bases. Germline CDR1 and CDR2: MNHEY and SMNVEV (reference sequence). Trimming at V came to 0 bases and at J to 5 bases, leaving 4 bases not matched to a gene. This CDR3 comprises 14 residues. The CDR3 DNA follows: TGTGCCAGCAGTTTATCGGGGCTAGCGGACGAGCAGTACTTC. Translating gives CASSLSGLADEQYF.